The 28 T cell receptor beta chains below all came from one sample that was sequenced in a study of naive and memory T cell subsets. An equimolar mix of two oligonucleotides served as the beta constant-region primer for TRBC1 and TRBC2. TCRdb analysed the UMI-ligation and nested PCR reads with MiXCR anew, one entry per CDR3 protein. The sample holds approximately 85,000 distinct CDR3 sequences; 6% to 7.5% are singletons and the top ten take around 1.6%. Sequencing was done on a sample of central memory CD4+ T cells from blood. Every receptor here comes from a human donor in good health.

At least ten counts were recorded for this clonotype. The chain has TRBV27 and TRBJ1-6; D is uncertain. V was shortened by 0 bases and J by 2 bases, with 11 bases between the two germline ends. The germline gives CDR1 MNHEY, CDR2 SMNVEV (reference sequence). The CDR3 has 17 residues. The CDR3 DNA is TGTGCCAGCAGTTTATCACGAGACGCCACCTATAATTCACCCCTCCACTTT. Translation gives CASSLSRDATYNSPLHF.

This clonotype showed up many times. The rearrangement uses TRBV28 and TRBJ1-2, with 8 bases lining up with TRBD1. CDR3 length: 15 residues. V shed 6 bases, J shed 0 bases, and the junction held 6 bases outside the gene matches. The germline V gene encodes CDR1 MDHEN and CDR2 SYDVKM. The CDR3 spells CASRRQGIANYGYTF. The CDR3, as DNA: TGTGCCAGCAGACGACAGGGGATAGCTAACTATGGCTACACCTTC.

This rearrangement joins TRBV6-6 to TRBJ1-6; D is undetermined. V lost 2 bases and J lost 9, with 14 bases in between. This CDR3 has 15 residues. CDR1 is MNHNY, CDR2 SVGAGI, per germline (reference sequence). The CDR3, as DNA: TGTGCCAGCAGTTACAGGGCCGATGGATTTTCACCCCTCCACTTT. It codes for CASSYRADGFSPLHF.

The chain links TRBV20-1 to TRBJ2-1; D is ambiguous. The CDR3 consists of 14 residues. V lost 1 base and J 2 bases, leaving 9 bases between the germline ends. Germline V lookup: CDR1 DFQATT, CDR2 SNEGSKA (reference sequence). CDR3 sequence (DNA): TGCAGTGCTAGAGGGGATAATACCTACAATGAGCAGTTCTTC. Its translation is CSARGDNTYNEQFF.

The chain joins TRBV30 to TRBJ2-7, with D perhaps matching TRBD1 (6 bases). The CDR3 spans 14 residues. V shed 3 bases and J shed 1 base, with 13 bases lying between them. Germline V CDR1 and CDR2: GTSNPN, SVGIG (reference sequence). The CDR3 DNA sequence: TGTGCCTGGAGGCCATCAGGGGTATCCTACGAGCAGTACTTC. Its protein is CAWRPSGVSYEQYF.

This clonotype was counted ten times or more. The CDR3 reads CASSARESPLHF. DNA of the CDR3: TGTGCCAGCAGTGCACGGGAGTCACCCCTCCACTTT. This chain connects TRBV6-1 to TRBJ1-6, with D uncertain. The CDR3 totals 12 residues. V lost 4 bases and J 10 bases, leaving 8 bases between the germline ends. CDR1 and CDR2 (germline): MNHNS, SASEGT.

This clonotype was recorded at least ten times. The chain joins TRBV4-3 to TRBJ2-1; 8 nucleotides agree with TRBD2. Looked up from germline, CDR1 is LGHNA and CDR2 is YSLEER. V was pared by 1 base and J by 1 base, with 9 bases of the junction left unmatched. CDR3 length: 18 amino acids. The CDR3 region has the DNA TGCGCCAGCAGCCAAGTTACGGCGGCGGGGGGATCCTACAATGAGCAGTTCTTC. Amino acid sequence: CASSQVTAAGGSYNEQFF.

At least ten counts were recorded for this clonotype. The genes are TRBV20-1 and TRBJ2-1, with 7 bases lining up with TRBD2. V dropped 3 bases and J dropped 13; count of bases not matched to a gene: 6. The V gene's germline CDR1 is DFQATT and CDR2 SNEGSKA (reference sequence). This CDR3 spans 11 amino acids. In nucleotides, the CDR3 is TGCAGTGCTAGTCTGCAGCGGGGCCAGTTCTTC. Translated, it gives CSASLQRGQFF.

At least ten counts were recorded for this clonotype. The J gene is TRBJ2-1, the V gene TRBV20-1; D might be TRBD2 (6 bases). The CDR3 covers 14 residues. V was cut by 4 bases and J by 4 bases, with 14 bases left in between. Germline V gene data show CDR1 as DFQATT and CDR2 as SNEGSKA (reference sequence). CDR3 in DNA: TGCAGTGCTATGCGGGATACAGGATACAATGAGCAGTTCTTC. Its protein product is CSAMRDTGYNEQFF.

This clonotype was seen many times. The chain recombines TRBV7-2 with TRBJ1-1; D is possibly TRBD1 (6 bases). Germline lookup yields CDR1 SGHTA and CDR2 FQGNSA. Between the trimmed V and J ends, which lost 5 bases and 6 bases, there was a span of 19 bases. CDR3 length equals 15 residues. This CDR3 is CASSQRGGRFAEAFF. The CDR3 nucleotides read TGTGCCAGCAGCCAGAGGGGGGGACGGTTTGCTGAAGCTTTCTTT.

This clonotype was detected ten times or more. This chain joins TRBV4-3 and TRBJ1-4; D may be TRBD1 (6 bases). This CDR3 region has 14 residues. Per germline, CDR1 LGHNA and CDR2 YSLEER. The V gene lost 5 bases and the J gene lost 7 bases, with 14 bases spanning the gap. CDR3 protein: CASSSRGSGEKLFF. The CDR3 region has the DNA TGCGCCAGCAGCTCGAGGGGGAGTGGTGAAAAACTGTTTTTT.

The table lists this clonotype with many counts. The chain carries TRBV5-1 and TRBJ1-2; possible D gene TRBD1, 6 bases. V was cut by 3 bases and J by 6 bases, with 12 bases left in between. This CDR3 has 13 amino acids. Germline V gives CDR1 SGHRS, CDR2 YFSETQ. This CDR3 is CASSSQGRDGYTF. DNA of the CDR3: TGCGCCAGCAGCTCACAGGGCCGGGATGGCTACACCTTC.

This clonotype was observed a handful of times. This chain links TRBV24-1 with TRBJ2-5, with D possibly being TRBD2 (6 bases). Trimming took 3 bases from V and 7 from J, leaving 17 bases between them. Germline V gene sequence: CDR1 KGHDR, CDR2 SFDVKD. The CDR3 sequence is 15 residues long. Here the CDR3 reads CATSDASRIGGTQYF. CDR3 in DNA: TGTGCCACCAGTGATGCGTCTAGAATCGGGGGGACCCAGTACTTC.

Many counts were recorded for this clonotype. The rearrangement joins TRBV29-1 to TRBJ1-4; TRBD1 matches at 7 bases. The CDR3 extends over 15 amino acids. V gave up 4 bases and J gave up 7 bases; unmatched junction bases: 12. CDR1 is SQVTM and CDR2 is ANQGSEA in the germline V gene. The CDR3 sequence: CSVGFRGSRGEKLFF. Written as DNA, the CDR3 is TGCAGCGTTGGGTTCAGGGGGAGTCGCGGTGAAAAACTGTTTTTT.

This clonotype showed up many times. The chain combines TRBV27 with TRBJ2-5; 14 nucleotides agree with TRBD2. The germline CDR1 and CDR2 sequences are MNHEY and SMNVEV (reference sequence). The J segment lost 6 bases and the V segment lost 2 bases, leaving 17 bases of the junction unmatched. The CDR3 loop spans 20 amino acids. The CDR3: CASSLTTPTSGRAYSQTQYF. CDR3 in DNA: TGTGCCAGCAGTTTAACCACCCCGACTAGCGGGAGGGCATACAGTCAGACCCAGTACTTC.

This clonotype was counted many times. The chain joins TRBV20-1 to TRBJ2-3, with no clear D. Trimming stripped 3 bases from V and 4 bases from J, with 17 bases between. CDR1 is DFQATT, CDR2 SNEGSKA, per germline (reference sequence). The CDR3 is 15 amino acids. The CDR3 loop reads CSARGRPTAPDTQYF. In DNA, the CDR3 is TGCAGTGCTAGGGGCCGACCCACGGCACCAGATACGCAGTATTTT.

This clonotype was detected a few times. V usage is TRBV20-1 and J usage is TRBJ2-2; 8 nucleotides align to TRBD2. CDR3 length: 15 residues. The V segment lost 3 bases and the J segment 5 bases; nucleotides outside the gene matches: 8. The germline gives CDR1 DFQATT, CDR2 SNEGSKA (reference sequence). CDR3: CSASSQAGVTGELFF. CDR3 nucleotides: TGCAGTGCTAGTTCCCAAGCGGGGGTAACCGGGGAGCTGTTTTTT.

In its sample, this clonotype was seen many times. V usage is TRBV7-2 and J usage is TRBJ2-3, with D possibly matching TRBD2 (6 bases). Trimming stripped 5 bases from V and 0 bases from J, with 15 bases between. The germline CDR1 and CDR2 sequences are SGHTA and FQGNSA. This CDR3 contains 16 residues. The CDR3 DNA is TGTGCCAGCAGCCTAATGGGACTTACTAGCACAGATACGCAGTATTTT. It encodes CASSLMGLTSTDTQYF.

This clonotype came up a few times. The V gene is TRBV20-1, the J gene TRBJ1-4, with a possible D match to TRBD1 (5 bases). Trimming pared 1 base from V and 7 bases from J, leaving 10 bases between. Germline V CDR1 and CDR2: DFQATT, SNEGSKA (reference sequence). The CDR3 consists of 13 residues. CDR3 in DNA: TGCAGTGCTAGAGTGGACAAGGCTGAAAAACTGTTTTTT. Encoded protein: CSARVDKAEKLFF.

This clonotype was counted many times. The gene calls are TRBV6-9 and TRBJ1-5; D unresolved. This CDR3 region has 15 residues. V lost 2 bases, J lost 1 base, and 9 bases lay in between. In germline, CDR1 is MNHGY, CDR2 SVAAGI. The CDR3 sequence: CASSYGGRSNQPQHF. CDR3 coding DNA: TGTGCCAGCAGTTATGGAGGGAGGAGCAATCAGCCCCAGCATTTT.

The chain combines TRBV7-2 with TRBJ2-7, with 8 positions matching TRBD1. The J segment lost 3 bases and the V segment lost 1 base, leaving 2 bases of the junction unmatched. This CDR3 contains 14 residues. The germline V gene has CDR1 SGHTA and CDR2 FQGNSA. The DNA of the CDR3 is TGTGCCAGCAGCTTAGGGACAGGGATCTACGAGCAGTACTTC. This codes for CASSLGTGIYEQYF.

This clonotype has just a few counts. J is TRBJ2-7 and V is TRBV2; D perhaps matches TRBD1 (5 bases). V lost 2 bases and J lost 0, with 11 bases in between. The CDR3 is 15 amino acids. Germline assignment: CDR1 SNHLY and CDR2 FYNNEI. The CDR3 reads CASSERPGPSYEQYF. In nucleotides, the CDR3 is TGTGCCAGCAGTGAAAGGCCAGGGCCCTCCTACGAGCAGTACTTC.

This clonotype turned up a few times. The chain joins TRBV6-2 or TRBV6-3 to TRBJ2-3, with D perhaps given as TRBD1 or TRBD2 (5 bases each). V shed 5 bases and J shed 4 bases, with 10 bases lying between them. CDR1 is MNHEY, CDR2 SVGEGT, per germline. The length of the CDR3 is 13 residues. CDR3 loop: CASSRDVADTQYF. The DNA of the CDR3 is TGTGCCAGCAGTAGGGACGTCGCAGATACGCAGTATTTT.

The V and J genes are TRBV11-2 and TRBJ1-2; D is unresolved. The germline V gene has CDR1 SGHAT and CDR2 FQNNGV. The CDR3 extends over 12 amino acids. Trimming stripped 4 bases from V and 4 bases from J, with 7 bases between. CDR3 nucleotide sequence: TGTGCCAGCAGCTCACGGTCCTATGGCTACACCTTC. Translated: CASSSRSYGYTF.

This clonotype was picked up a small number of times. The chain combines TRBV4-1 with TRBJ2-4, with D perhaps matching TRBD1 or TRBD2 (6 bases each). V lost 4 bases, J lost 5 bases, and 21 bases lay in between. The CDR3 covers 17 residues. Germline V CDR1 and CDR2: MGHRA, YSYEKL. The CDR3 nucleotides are TGCGCCAGCAGCCGATCCGATAATCGAGGGGGGCAAAACATTCAGTACTTC. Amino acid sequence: CASSRSDNRGGQNIQYF.

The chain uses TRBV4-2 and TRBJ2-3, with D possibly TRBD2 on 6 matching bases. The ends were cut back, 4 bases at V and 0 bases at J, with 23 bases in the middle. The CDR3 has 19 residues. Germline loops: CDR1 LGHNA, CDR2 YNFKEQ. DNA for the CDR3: TGTGCCAGCAGCCGTGAGCGGGCAGTCGGTGGGGTTAGCACAGATACGCAGTATTTT. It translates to CASSRERAVGGVSTDTQYF.

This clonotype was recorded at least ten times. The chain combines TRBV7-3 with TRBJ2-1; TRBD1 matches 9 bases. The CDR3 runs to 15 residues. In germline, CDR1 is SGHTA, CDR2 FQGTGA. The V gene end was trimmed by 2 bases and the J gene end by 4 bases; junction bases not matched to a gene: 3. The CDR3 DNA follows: TGTGCCAGCAGCTTATCGGGACAGGGTTACAATGAGCAGTTCTTC. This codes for CASSLSGQGYNEQFF.

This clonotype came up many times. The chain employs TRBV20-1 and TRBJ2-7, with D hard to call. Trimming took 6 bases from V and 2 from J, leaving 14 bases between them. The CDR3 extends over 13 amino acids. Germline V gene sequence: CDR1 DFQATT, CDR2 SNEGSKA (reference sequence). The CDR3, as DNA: TGCAGTGCCTTTAAGTCAGGTCCCTACGAGCAGTACTTC. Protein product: CSAFKSGPYEQYF.